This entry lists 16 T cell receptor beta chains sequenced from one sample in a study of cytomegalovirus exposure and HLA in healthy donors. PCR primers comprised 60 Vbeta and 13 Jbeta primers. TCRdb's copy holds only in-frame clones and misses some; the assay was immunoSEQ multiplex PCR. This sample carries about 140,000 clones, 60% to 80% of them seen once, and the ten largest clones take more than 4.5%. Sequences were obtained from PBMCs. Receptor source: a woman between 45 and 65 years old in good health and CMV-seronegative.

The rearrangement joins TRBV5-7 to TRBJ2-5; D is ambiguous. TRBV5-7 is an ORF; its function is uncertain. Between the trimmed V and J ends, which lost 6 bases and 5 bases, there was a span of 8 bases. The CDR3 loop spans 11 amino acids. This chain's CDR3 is CASTLVETQYF. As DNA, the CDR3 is TGTGCCAGCACCCTAGTGGAGACCCAGTACTTC.

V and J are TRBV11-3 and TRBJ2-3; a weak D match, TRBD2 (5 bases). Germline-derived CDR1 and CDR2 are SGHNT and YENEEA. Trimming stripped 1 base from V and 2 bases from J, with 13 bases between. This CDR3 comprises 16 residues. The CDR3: CASSLGVQTTTDTQYF. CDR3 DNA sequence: TGTGCCAGCAGCTTAGGGGTACAGACTACCACAGATACGCAGTATTTT.

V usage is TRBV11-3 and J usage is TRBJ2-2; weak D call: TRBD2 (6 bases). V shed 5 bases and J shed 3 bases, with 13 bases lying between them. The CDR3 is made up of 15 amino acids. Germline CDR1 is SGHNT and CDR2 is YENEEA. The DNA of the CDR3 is TGTGCCAGCAGCCCCGGGGGTCTCTACACCGGGGAGCTGTTTTTT. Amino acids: CASSPGGLYTGELFF.

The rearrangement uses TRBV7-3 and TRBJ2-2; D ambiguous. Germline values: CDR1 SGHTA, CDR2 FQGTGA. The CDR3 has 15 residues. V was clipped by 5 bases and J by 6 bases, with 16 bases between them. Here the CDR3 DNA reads TGTGCCAGCAGCCCCCCTGACACCCAACCCGGGGAGCTGTTTTTT. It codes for CASSPPDTQPGELFF.

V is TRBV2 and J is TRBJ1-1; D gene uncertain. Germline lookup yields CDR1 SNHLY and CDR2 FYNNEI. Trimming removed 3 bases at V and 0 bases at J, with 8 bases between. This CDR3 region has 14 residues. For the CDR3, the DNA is TGTGCCAGCAGTGACCCCCAGATGAACACTGAAGCTTTCTTT. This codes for CASSDPQMNTEAFF.

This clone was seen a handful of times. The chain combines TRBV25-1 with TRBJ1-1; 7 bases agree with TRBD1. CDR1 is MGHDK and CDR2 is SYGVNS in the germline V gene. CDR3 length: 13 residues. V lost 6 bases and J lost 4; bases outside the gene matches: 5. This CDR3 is CASRLGQLTEAFF. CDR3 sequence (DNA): TGTGCCAGCAGACTGGGACAGCTCACTGAAGCTTTCTTT.

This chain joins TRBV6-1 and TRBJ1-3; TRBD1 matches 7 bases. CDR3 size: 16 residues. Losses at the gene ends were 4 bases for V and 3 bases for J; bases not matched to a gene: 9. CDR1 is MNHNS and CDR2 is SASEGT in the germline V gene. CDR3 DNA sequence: TGTGCCAGCAGTGTGTTCGGGCAGGGGGTTGGAAACACCATATATTTT. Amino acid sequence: CASSVFGQGVGNTIYF.

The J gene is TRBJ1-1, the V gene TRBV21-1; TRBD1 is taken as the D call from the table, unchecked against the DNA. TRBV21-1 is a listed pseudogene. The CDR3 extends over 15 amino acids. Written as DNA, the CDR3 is TGTGCCAGCAGCAAGGTGGACAACGGGAACACTGAAGCTTTCTTT. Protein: CASSKVDNGNTEAFF.

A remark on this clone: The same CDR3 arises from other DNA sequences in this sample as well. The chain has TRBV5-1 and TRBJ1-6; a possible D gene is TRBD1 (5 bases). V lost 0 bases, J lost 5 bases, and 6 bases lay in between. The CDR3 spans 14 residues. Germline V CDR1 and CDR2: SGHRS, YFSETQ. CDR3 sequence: CASSLEGNNSPLHF. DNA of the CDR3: TGCGCCAGCAGCTTGGAGGGGAATAATTCACCCCTCCACTTT.

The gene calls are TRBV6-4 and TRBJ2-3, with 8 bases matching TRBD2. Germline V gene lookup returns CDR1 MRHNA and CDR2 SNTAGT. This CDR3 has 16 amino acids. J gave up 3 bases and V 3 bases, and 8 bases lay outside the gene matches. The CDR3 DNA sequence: TGTGCCAGCAGTGAAACGGCGGGGGGACGGACAGATACGCAGTATTTT. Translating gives CASSETAGGRTDTQYF.

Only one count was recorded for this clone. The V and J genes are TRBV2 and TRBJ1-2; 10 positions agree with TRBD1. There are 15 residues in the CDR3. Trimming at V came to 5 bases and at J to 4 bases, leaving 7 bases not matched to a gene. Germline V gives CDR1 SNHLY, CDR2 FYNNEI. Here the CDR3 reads CASSKDRGTFYGYTF. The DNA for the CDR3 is TGTGCCAGCAGTAAGGACAGGGGGACCTTCTATGGCTACACCTTC.

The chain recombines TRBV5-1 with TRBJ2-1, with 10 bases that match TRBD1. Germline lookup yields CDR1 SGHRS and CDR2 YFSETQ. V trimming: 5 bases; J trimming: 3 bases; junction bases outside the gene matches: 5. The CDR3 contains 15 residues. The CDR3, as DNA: TGCGCCAGCAGGGGGGGACAGGGGATCTACAATGAGCAGTTCTTC. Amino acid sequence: CASRGGQGIYNEQFF.

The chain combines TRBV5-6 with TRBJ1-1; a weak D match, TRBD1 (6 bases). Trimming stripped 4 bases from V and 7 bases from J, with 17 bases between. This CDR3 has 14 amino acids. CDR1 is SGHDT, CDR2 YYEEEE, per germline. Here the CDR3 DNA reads TGTGCCAGCAGCACCCACGGGGGGCTTGGTGAAGCTTTCTTT. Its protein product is CASSTHGGLGEAFF.

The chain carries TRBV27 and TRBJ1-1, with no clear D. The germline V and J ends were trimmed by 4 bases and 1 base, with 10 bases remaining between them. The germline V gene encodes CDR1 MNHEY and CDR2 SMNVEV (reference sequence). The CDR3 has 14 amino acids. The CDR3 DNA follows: TGTGCCAGCAGTTCCGGCCGGGGGAACACTGAAGCTTTCTTT. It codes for CASSSGRGNTEAFF.

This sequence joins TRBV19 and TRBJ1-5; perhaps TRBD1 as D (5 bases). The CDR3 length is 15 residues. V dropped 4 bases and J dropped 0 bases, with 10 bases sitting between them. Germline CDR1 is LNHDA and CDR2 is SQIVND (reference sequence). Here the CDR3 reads CASSTDRNSNQPQHF. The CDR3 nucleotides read TGTGCCAGTAGTACCGACAGAAATAGCAATCAGCCCCAGCATTTT.

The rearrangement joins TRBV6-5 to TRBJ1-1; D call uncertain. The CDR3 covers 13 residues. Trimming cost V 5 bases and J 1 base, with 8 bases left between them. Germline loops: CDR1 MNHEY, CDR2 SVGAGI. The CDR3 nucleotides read TGTGCCAGCAGTCCGAGCAAGAACACTGAAGCTTTCTTT. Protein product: CASSPSKNTEAFF.